The present TCR beta chain was sequenced within a study of blood T cells in healthy people across ages. Study-level findings and limits: PBMC samples, being unsorted, prevented any conclusive comparison of naive and antigen-experienced cells.

This clonotype has just a few counts. Its specificity is not known. The trim removed 6 bases at V and 5 bases at J, leaving 9 bases unmatched. Germline loops: CDR1 MNHNY, CDR2 SVGAGI (reference sequence). The CDR3 contains 14 residues. The sample providers were healthy Caucasian people from Russia, aged roughly 6 to 90. Roughly 9.2 milliliters was the volume of peripheral blood drawn from each donor. The second PCR ran roughly 7 to 12 cycles with a sample-barcoded 5' primer and J-beta primers. Using its own MiXCR run on the 5' RACE reads, TCRdb lists one record per CDR3 protein. The table has fewer than 1.5 million distinct CDR3 sequences, around two fifths seen once; the top ten hold 7.9%.

The V and J genes are TRBV6-6 and TRBJ1-2, with 7 bases matching TRBD1. This clonotype was obtained from a woman aged 18-30 years in good health. Sequencing was carried out using blood. The CDR3 protein is CASRYPTGRYGYTF. The CDR3 nucleotides read TGTGCCAGCAGATACCCGACAGGGCGTTATGGCTACACCTTC.